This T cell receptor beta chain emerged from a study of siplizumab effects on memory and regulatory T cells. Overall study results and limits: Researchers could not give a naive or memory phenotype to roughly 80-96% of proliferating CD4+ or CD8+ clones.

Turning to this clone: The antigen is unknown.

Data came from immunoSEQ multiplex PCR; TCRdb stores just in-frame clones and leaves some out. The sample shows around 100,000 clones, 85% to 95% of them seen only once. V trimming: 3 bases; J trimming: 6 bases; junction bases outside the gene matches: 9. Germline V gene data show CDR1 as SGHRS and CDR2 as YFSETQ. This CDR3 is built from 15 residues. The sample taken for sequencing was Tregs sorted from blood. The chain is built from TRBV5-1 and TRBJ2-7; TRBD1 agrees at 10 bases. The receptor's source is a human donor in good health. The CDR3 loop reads CASSYNTGTGVEQYF. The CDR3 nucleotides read TGCGCCAGCAGCTACAACACCGGGACAGGGGTCGAGCAGTACTTC.